Following are 2 T cell receptor beta chains from one sample sequenced in a study of neurological immune-mediated disorders (dated by TCRdb to the late 2010s). Libraries were prepared through 5' RACE. TCRdb names Illumina HiSeq 2500 as the instrument used. TCRdb reprocessed the public reads (quality trimming at Q25 with fastp, clone calling with MiXCR) and kept in-frame beta chains. Every distinct CDR3 protein forms one entry, paired with its most common genes and DNA. This sample comprises around 13,000 distinct CDR3 sequences, more than 6% of them detected only once. Roughly 24% of the sample comes from the top ten. The source material was CD8+ T cells from blood. These receptors were taken from a woman aged 35 to 49 in good health.

This clonotype appeared many times. This chain joins TRBV5-5 and TRBJ1-6; 7 nucleotides line up with TRBD1. The CDR3 length is 15 residues. With 4 bases clipped from V and 6 bases from J, the junction kept 7 bases outside the gene matches. Per germline, CDR1 SGHKS and CDR2 YYEKEE (reference sequence). This CDR3 is CASSQQGWPNSPLHF. As DNA, the CDR3 is TGTGCCAGCAGCCAACAGGGGTGGCCTAATTCACCCCTCCACTTT.

The chain links TRBV11-2 to TRBJ1-1, with D possibly TRBD1 on 5 matching bases. V was cut by 0 bases and J by 6 bases, with 11 bases left in between. This CDR3 has 14 amino acids. The germline CDR1 and CDR2 sequences are SGHAT and FQNNGV. This CDR3 reads CASSLDPWGSEAFF. For the CDR3, the DNA is TGTGCCAGCAGCTTAGATCCCTGGGGCTCTGAAGCTTTCTTT.